Listed here is a single T cell receptor (beta chain). The assay was immunoSEQ multiplex PCR, and TCRdb's table has in-frame clones only and misses some. Here the sample spans roughly 710,000 clones, 70% to 90% being singletons. This CDR3 comprises 12 residues. Trimming pared 2 bases from V and 3 bases from J, leaving 5 bases between. The germline CDR1 and CDR2 sequences are MGHRA and YSYEKL. This sample was included in a study of shared T cell receptors in the human thymus. The sample was also linked to a second study, of human thymus T cells. According to that study: Within thymic and blood repertoires, V and J gene usage appeared to be biased.

The rearrangement joins TRBV4-1 to TRBJ2-7; D ambiguous. The receptor was derived from a girl under three years old with a congenital heart defect. The sequenced material came from thymocytes. The CDR3 DNA sequence: TGCGCCAGCAGCCAATACAACTACGAGCAGTACTTC. It specifies CASSQYNYEQYF.